This T cell receptor beta chain appears in the sequencing data of a study of control samples from healthy donors and cancer patients. Sequenced by immunoSEQ multiplex PCR; TCRdb stores in-frame clones only, minus some. In the table there are 150,000 to 200,000 clones, approximately 91% of which are singletons. The CDR3 extends over 14 amino acids. Germline CDR1 KGHSH, CDR2 LQKENI. Trimming at V came to 4 bases and at J to 7 bases, leaving 5 bases not matched to a gene. The chain joins TRBV18 to TRBJ1-4, with 8 nucleotides matching TRBD1. Sequencing was done on a sample of blood. This TCR was sampled from a woman aged 40 to 50 in good health. CDR3 in amino acids: CASSRTGTGEKLFF. The CDR3 DNA follows: TGTGCCAGCTCACGGACAGGGACAGGTGAAAAACTGTTTTTT.